This T cell receptor beta chain was found in a study of T cells in Graves' hyperthyroidism and ophthalmopathy. Study context: Peripheral blood sampling occurred at initial diagnosis, before any treatment.

What was amplified from RNA transcripts were TCR beta CDR3 regions. Using the HTBI primer set, a first-round RT-PCR was run on the TCR CDR3. TCRdb itself ran the multiplex PCR reads through MiXCR, one entry per CDR3 protein. This sample carries a few hundred thousand distinct CDR3 sequences, about 14% of them seen once, and the ten largest clones take less than 20%. Out of approximately 10 ml of fresh peripheral blood came the PBMCs. The V end lost 7 bases, the J end lost 3 bases, and 15 bases lay between the germline ends. Germline V gene data show CDR1 as MDHEN and CDR2 as SYDVKM. There are 14 residues in the CDR3. Findings and limits, study-wide: Ophthalmopathy prediction by the model preceded onset by a median approximately 5.9 months.

This clonotype has ten or more counts. Its antigen is unidentified. The sequence was collected from a young woman with Graves' ophthalmopathy. The specimen was blood. The chain links TRBV28 to TRBJ1-1; no clear D gene. CDR3 loop: CASTRWGSHTEAFF. Here the CDR3 DNA reads TGTGCCAGCACGAGGTGGGGAAGTCACACTGAAGCTTTCTTT.